The text below deals with one T cell receptor beta chain. This clone counts as medium-sized (0.01 to 0.1%). Its antigen remains unidentified. The input lacks base qualities; no much larger clone sits a single base away. This sample is part of a study of immune characteristics of hereditary and idiopathic chronic pancreatitis. For the wider study: Local immune cells and TCRbeta repertoires in the pancreas were profiled in this study for hereditary and idiopathic chronic pancreatitis, with control organ donor pancreases used for comparison. TCRbeta sequencing included roughly five control pancreases, about 7 pancreases with hereditary chronic pancreatitis and roughly 6 pancreases with idiopathic chronic pancreatitis. The gDNA-based approach was selected because the approach required minimal in vitro experimental manipulation of T cells infiltrating the pancreas. Findings and caveats that apply to the study as a whole: Patient tissue was available only at the time of TPIAT, so disease duration differences may have influenced immune findings. Compared with controls, both chronic pancreatitis groups had significantly higher TCRbeta repertoire diversity and lower clonality. Numbers of productive TCR rearrangements correlated positively with disease severity scores among more than 10 chronic pancreatitis patients. Hereditary and idiopathic chronic pancreatitis differed in Vbeta-Jbeta gene family usage, including TRBV10, TRBV19, TRBV23 and TRBV5. Chronic pancreatitis caused by alcohol use was excluded from the study.

Chronic pancreatitis pancreas tissue came from patients undergoing total pancreatectomy with islet autotransplantation (TPIAT). None of the chronic pancreatitis patients included in the study had a known history of diabetes. For TCRbeta sequencing, genomic DNA was extracted directly from bulk pancreas tissue, without T cell sorting. Pancreas tissues were collected consecutively from patients and organ donors at two US centers. The CDR3, from cysteine to phenylalanine, totals 12 residues. Solely the CDR3 DNA is kept, with 36 bases framed from the first base. V is cut by 3 bases and J by 5 bases, and the space between the germline ends is 5 bases. Libraries were prepared through the immunoSEQ multiplex PCR assay. From pancreatic genomic DNA, the TCRbeta CDR3 region along with adjacent sequences was amplified and then sequenced. The paper's data handling went like this. Repertoire diversity was assessed as a mean normalized Shannon-Wiener index, together with productive clonality and counts of productive rearrangements. Control and chronic pancreatitis repertoire metrics were compared with the nonparametric Mann-Whitney U test. A clonotype counted as shared when its CDR3beta sequence had identical amino acid composition and length across subjects. The immuneACCESS repertoire file appears here via TCRdb, limited to in-frame rearrangements. These files lack a portion of the clones; in checked studies, under half of the deficit traces to unresolved V genes, and the cause of the others is not known. That table gives V, J and clone size, and the DNA gave D and trimming. Counted in this sample were roughly 14,000 clones; over 70% of them appeared once. The top ten clones comprise 12% to 15% of the sample.

The chain links TRBV12-3 or TRBV12-4 with TRBJ2-1; a tentative D match to TRBD2 spans 5 bases. The source material was pancreas tissue with hereditary chronic pancreatitis. The TCR was taken from a human donor with chronic pancreatitis. The DNA sequence is given as TGTGCCAGCAGTTTCGGGGACAATGAGCAGTTCTTC. It translates as CASSFGDNEQFF.